These T cell receptor beta chains were read from a single sample in a study of blood T cell repertoires in COVID-19. Profiling relied on immunoSEQ multiplex PCR, and the TCRdb table lists in-frame clones only, not all of them. This table holds 180,000 or so clones, 75% to 90% found once. The source material was PBMCs or T cells enriched from blood (not recorded which). The receptors originated from a woman between 18 and 30 years old who had recovered from COVID-19. The CDR3 runs from the conserved cysteine through the conserved F or W.

v_gene,len,CDR3aa
TRBV2,14,CARSSGRASEEQYF
TRBV6-5,13,CASSYSSTYGYTF
TRBV28,12,CASSFFGAEAFF
TRBV6-5,13,CASSYSGQGAAFF
TRBV19,14,CAARPGVENTEAFF
TRBV18,17,CASSPPGQRAFYNEQFF
TRBV25-1,14,CASSGYAGFYEQYF
TRBV28,15,CASSSDGRWYNEQFF
TRBV28,16,CASSWGAGGHTDTQYF
TRBV19,16,CASSTPAGQGRDTQYF
TRBV11-2,17,CASSFRPGQVNTGELFF
TRBV3-1/TRBV3-2,14,CASSHAGYNQPQHF
TRBV3-1/TRBV3-2,15,CASSQGGGTGYEQYF
TRBV29-1,14,CSVVRPISGNTIYF
TRBV9,14,CASSVEEGTYEQYF
TRBV4-1,15,CASSQPTSGNYEQYF
TRBV5-4,15,CASSLDQGAATEAFF
TRBV19,15,CASSIGRTGRQPQHF
TRBV27,13,CASSPGQSYEQYF
TRBV5-1,15,CASSRTGGFYREQYF
TRBV14,15,CASSQDPIAIGTQYF
TRBV19,15,CASSGRGSGANVLTF
TRBV14,12,CASSQVYYEQYF
TRBV18,14,CASSLTGAQETQYF
TRBV5-1,14,CASSGGTGHYEQYF
TRBV21-1,15,CASSIRRRDQETQYF
TRBV29-1,15,CSVEGGLLSYNEQFF
TRBV7-8,14,CASSPAQGPVTQYF
TRBV5-4,15,CASSPVGGLLYEQYF